The next 14 T cell receptor beta chains were all read from a single sample in a study of blood T cells in healthy people across ages (dated by TCRdb to the mid-2010s). The method was 5' RACE. TCRdb records Illumina HiSeq 2500 as the sequencer. A second PCR of about 7 to 12 cycles was run with a J-beta primer mix and a sample-barcoded 5' primer. The public reads were quality trimmed at Q25 with fastp and then assembled into clones with MiXCR by TCRdb, keeping productive beta chains. Here each entry gathers all rows of one CDR3 protein and keeps the most common genes and DNA. The sample table records over a million distinct CDR3 sequences; 42% of these occur just once. The biggest ten clones account for under 8% of the sample. The sample consisted of blood. Receptor source: a woman aged 18-35 years in good health.

V and J are TRBV6-1 and TRBJ2-7, with TRBD1 matching 9 bases. Germline V gives CDR1 MNHNS, CDR2 SASEGT. With V trimmed by 4 bases and J by 3 bases, 7 bases remained unmatched. This CDR3 region has 15 residues. CDR3 sequence: CASSALGTGIYEQYF. In DNA, the CDR3 is TGTGCCAGCAGTGCGCTCGGGACAGGGATCTACGAGCAGTACTTC.

This clonotype was picked up a small number of times. This chain connects TRBV20-1 to TRBJ2-1; the match to TRBD2 covers 11 bases. Germline assignment: CDR1 DFQATT and CDR2 SNEGSKA (reference sequence). The length of the CDR3 is 14 residues. Trimming removed 6 bases from V and 6 bases from J; junction bases left unmatched: 7. The CDR3 protein is CSAPGLAALNEQFF. DNA of the CDR3: TGCAGTGCCCCGGGACTAGCGGCCCTCAATGAGCAGTTCTTC.

V and J are TRBV3-1 and TRBJ1-2; no firm D call. Trimming pared 5 bases from V and 8 bases from J, leaving 12 bases between. This CDR3 is built from 12 residues. Germline loops: CDR1 LGHDT, CDR2 YNNKEL (reference sequence). CDR3 amino acids: CASSAPSGGYTF. CDR3 bases: TGTGCCAGCAGCGCTCCTTCTGGCGGCTACACCTTC.

The chain employs TRBV30 and TRBJ2-5, with D possibly TRBD2 on 5 matching bases. Trimming stripped 2 bases from V and 3 bases from J, with 13 bases between. This CDR3 is 14 amino acids long. CDR1 is GTSNPN, CDR2 SVGIG, per germline (reference sequence). CDR3 bases: TGTGCCTGGAGTAGGACGGGAATTAAAGAGACCCAGTACTTC. This codes for CAWSRTGIKETQYF.

The V and J genes are TRBV20-1 and TRBJ2-5; maybe TRBD2 (6 bases). From germline, CDR1 is DFQATT and CDR2 SNEGSKA (reference sequence). Trimming pared 3 bases from V and 1 base from J, leaving 9 bases between. The CDR3 has 13 amino acids. The CDR3 nucleotides read TGCAGTGCTAGTGCGGGGACCCAAGAGACCCAGTACTTC. Encoded protein: CSASAGTQETQYF.

Points on this clonotype: A much larger clone is a single base away; this may be a read error. This rearrangement joins TRBV20-1 to TRBJ2-5; D call uncertain. The J call may be incorrect, as the DNA end agrees better with TRBJ2-7. The CDR3 sequence is 9 residues long. The germline CDR1 and CDR2 sequences are DFQATT and SNEGSKA (reference sequence). CDR3 amino acids: CSAGIEQYF. The CDR3 region has the DNA TGCAGTGCTGGGATCGAGCAGTACTTC.

This chain joins TRBV10-2 and TRBJ2-7, with TRBD2 identical over 10 bases. The J call could be wrong; TRBJ2-5 is a better fit for the DNA end. The CDR3 runs 15 residues. CDR1 is WSHSY, CDR2 SAAADI, per germline. CDR3 DNA: TGCGCCAGCAGAGCCGGGACTAGCGTTCCAGAGACCCAGTACTTC. Its protein product is CASRAGTSVPETQYF.

This clonotype came up a few times. The chain joins TRBV6-2 or TRBV6-3 to TRBJ2-5; D ambiguous. The J call may be faulty, since TRBJ2-7 better matches the DNA end. The CDR3 loop spans 11 amino acids. CDR1 is MNHEY, CDR2 SVGEGT, per germline. The CDR3 loop reads CASRGIYEQYF. CDR3 sequence (DNA): TGTGCCAGCAGGGGGATTTACGAGCAGTACTTC.

This chain connects TRBV27 to TRBJ2-7; 9 positions match TRBD2. After removal of 6 bases from V and 0 bases from J, the junction contained 12 bases not matched to a gene. Germline V gene data show CDR1 as MNHEY and CDR2 as SMNVEV (reference sequence). The CDR3 is made up of 17 amino acids. The CDR3 reads CASSSASGGSSSYEQYF. As DNA, the CDR3 is TGTGCCAGCAGCTCTGCGAGCGGGGGGTCCAGCTCCTACGAGCAGTACTTC.

CDR3 amino acids: CSTTGGLAVVDTQYF. CDR3 coding DNA: TGCAGCACGACCGGGGGACTAGCGGTAGTAGATACGCAGTATTTT. The genes are TRBV20-1 and TRBJ2-3; 11 bases agree with TRBD2. Germline V lookup: CDR1 DFQATT, CDR2 SNEGSKA (reference sequence). This CDR3 contains 15 residues.

The genes are TRBV28 and TRBJ1-1; D gene uncertain. Germline V lookup: CDR1 MDHEN, CDR2 SYDVKM. Deletions cut 2 bases from V and 1 base from J, with 11 bases between. This CDR3 has 15 residues. CDR3 sequence: CASSLTLVGNTEAFF. DNA of the CDR3: TGTGCCAGCAGTTTAACCCTTGTGGGGAACACTGAAGCTTTCTTT.

The sample holds many counts of this clonotype. V usage is TRBV29-1 and J usage is TRBJ2-5; the match to TRBD1 covers 7 bases. This CDR3 is 15 amino acids long. The junction had 11 bases not matched to a gene; V was cut back by 5 bases and J by 2 bases. Germline V gene lookup returns CDR1 SQVTM and CDR2 ANQGSEA. The CDR3 protein is CSVPTGGQPQETQYF. The CDR3 region has the DNA TGCAGCGTTCCAACTGGGGGACAGCCTCAAGAGACCCAGTACTTC.

The chain has TRBV20-1 and TRBJ2-1; D is unclear. The CDR3 loop spans 17 amino acids. V was cut by 8 bases and J by 7 bases, with 30 bases left in between. Germline values: CDR1 DFQATT, CDR2 SNEGSKA (reference sequence). CDR3 DNA: TGCAGTACTGACGCCGTCGAAGGGCCTTATCTGGAGAATGAGCAGTTCTTC. Protein sequence: CSTDAVEGPYLENEQFF.

This chain links TRBV6-6 with TRBJ2-1; no clear D gene. The J call may be in error: the DNA end matches TRBJ2-7 better. The germline V gene has CDR1 MNHNY and CDR2 SVGAGI (reference sequence). This CDR3 contains 15 residues. The CDR3 protein is CASSYPQTLDNEQYF. The CDR3 nucleotides read TGTGCCAGCAGTTACCCCCAGACCCTCGACAATGAGCAGTACTTC.